The clone carrying this T cell receptor beta chain was seen just once. The data were obtained in a study of Graves' ophthalmopathy and Graves' hyperthyroidism. Amplified material comprised TCR beta CDR3 regions derived from RNA transcripts. The first round was an RT-PCR with HTBI primers, and the second round was a multiplex PCR. One entry per CDR3 protein results from TCRdb running MiXCR on the multiplex PCR reads. This repertoire shows about 150,000 distinct CDR3 sequences, over 35% found once; its top ten account for around 5.8%. The CDR3 is 12 residues long. V was pared by 6 bases and J by 5 bases, with 10 bases between. The germline gives CDR1 MNHNS, CDR2 SASEGT.

The chain couples TRBV6-1 to TRBJ1-2; D unclear. Sequenced material: peripheral blood. The sequence came from a woman aged 40 to 50 with Graves' ophthalmopathy. The CDR3 sequence is CASRTGRYGYTF. The CDR3, as DNA: TGTGCCAGCAGGACCGGGAGATATGGCTACACCTTC.